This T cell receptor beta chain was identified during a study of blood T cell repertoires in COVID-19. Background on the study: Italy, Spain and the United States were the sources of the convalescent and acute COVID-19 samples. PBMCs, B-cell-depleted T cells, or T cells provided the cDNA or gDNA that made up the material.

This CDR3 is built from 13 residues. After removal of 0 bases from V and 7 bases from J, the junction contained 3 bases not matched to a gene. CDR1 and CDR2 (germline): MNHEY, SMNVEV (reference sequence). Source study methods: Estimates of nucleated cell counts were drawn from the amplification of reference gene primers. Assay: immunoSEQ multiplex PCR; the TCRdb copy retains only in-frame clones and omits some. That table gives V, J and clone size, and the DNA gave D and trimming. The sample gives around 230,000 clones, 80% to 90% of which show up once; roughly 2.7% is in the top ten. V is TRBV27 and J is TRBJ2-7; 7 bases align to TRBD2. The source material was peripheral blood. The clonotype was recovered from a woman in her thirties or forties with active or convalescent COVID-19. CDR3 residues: CASSLSRGREQYF. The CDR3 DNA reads TGTGCCAGCAGTTTATCGCGGGGGAGGGAGCAGTACTTC.